This T cell receptor beta chain was captured by sequencing in a study of vaccination effects on CD4 cells after COVID-19 (dated by TCRdb to 2021 to 2024). Turning to the overall study: Participants received two doses of either the BNT162b2 or the mRNA-1273 mRNA SARS-CoV-2 vaccine. SARS-CoV-2 spike-specific CD4+ TCR repertoires were compared before and after mRNA vaccination in COVID-19 convalescent patients and in infection-naive vaccine recipients. A total of over nine COVID-19 convalescent patients and a handful of SARS-CoV-2-naive healthy vaccine recipients were included in the full study. The Oncomine TCR Beta short-read assay on an Illumina iSeq 100 was used to sequence cultures from other donors in the study.

Regarding this clone: Its recognized antigen is unknown. Nothing much larger sits one base from this clone, and base qualities are not available.

Library prep was done by the immunoSEQ multiplex PCR assay. DNA from the cultured and isolated CD4+ T cells underwent TCR beta CDR3 sequencing. Per the authors' processing: Non-productive TCR sequences were discarded, and reads were trimmed to the CDR3 region, with only CDR3s of 7 or more amino acids retained. Antigen-specific clonotypes were identified with the MANAFEST web app by comparing expansion in peptide wells against reference cultures. For clones to be considered positive, expansion at FDR<0.05 versus reference and all other wells, an odds ratio above 5, and a frequency above 0.1% in two replicate wells were required. Cross-reactive clonotypes were defined as significantly expanded in SARS-CoV-2 spike wells and in at least one common cold coronavirus spike condition. Using the stringdist R package, CDR3 similarity was measured by Levenshtein distance, and unrooted trees were constructed with ape in R 3.6.1. In TCRdb, the immuneACCESS table is reduced to in-frame sequences with V and J assigned. These tables do not hold every clone; where another copy was compared, an unresolved V gene accounts for under half, and the others remain unexplained. V and J calls and clone size are given by that table; D and trimming were obtained from the DNA. The sample data list about 73,000 clones, and around 74% of these were observed just once. The ten largest make up around 2.9% of the sample.

After removal of 0 bases from V and 1 base from J, the junction retains 5 bases not matched to a gene. CDR1 and CDR2 were assigned from the germline V gene as KGHDR and SFDVKD. The CDR3 measures 16 amino acids from cysteine to valine. Only the CDR3 DNA stays, 48 bases, in frame from base 1. To identify antigen-specific CD4+ T cell clonotypes by their expansion, the ViraFEST assay first stimulated PBMC with viral peptide pools and then applied TCR sequencing. After approximately 11 days of culture, CD4+ T cells were isolated with the EasySep CD4+ T cell isolation kit. The absence of prior SARS-CoV-2 infection in healthy vaccine recipients was confirmed by negative nucleocapsid antibodies before and after vaccination. Each well held some 1.9 million PBMC cultured in IMDM containing approximately 5.2% human AB serum, 9.5 to 10 IU/ml IL-2 and gentamicin, along with roughly 10 ug/ml peptides. On days 3 and 7, half of the culture medium was replaced with fresh IL-2-containing medium. Each peptide stimulation condition was cultured in triplicate wells unless otherwise noted. PBMC were separated from whole blood using Ficoll-Paque Plus gradient centrifugation and were then either cryopreserved at -140C or used fresh. Overlapping peptide pools spanned the spike proteins of SARS-CoV-2 and the common cold coronaviruses HCoV-NL63, HCoV-OC43 and HCoV-229E. Genomic DNA was extracted from cultured CD4+ T cells with the QIAamp micro DNA kit.

Summary of the overall study and its limitations: In healthy vaccine recipients, vaccine-induced clones were almost all SARS-CoV-2 mono-reactive, with only 1 of 255 cross-reactive with common cold coronaviruses. At late post-vaccination timepoints, both infection-induced and vaccine-induced clones showed marked clonal contraction, consistent with waning T cell responses. The study was limited by a small number of convalescent patients, and early post-infection timepoints were lacking.

The sample here was CD4+ T cells from PBMCs cultured with HCoV-NL63 spike peptides, taken before COVID-19 vaccination. What this sample's cell subset or site label stands for: HCoV-NL63 spike overlapping peptide pool stimulation. The TCR sequence derives from a human donor who received a COVID-19 vaccine. The rearrangement joined TRBV24-1 to TRBJ2-7, with TRBD1 identical over 7 junction bases. The DNA reads as follows: TGTGCCACCAGTGATTTGCTTTTGGACAGGTCCTACGAGCAGTACGTC. This translates into CATSDLLLDRSYEQYV.